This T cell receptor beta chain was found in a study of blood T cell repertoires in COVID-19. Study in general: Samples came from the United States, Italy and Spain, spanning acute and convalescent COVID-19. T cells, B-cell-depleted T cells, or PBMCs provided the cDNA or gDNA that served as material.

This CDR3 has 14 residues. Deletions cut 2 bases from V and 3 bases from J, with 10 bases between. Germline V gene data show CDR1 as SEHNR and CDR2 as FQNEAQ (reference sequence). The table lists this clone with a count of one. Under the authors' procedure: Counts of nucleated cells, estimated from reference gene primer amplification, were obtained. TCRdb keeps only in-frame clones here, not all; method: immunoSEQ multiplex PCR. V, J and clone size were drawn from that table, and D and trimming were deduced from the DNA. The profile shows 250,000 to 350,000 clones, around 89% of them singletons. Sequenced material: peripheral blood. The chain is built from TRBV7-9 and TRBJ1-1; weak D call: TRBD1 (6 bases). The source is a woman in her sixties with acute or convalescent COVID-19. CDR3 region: CASSLKGGDTEAFF. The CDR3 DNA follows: TGTGCCAGCAGCTTAAAAGGGGGAGACACTGAAGCTTTCTTT.